This entry describes one T cell receptor beta chain. This entry is derived from a study of blood T cell repertoires in COVID-19. Overall study context: In each case, the material was cDNA or gDNA derived from T cells, B-cell-depleted T cells, or PBMCs.

Authors' analysis steps: Nucleated cell number was recorded as an estimate derived from reference gene primer amplification. The repertoire was sequenced with immunoSEQ multiplex PCR; TCRdb's copy has only in-frame clones and lacks some. The V and J calls and clone size come from that table; D and trimming were worked out from the DNA. The profile shows 150,000 to 250,000 clones, about 80% of them singletons. Those enrolled, adults aged 18 to 89 years, came from 20 to 25 US areas. Donors in Cohort 3 who had recovered were those with two negative PCRs, healthcare professional clearance, or resolution of their symptoms. The V gene's germline CDR1 is SQVTM and CDR2 ANQGSEA. This CDR3 has 14 amino acids. The V gene lost 2 bases and the J gene lost 0 bases, with 10 bases spanning the gap.

This receptor was taken from a man aged 35 to 55 who had recovered from COVID-19. The genes are TRBV29-1 and TRBJ1-2, with unresolved D. The source material was PBMCs or T cells enriched from blood (not recorded which). CDR3 coding DNA: TGCAGCGTTGAACGTGGCACGTCTAACTATGGCTACACCTTC. As protein: CSVERGTSNYGYTF.